These 11 T cell receptor beta chains came from one sample sequenced in a study of T-cell memory formation after mild COVID-19. TCRdb re-derived calls from the 5' RACE reads in MiXCR, one entry per CDR3 protein. The table lists 140,000 or so distinct CDR3 sequences, roughly 19% of them singletons. Sequenced material: PBMCs or a T cell subset sorted from them (not recorded which). Receptors were obtained from an adult woman who had mild COVID-19 (a few samples of this study predate the infection). Cell type and time point are not known.

This clonotype came up a few times. J is TRBJ2-4 and V is TRBV12-3 or TRBV12-4; no firm D call. The CDR3 is made up of 14 amino acids. V gave up 3 bases and J gave up 1 base, with 7 bases separating them. The CDR3 is CASSLAGAKNIQYF. In DNA form, the CDR3 reads TGTGCCAGCAGTTTGGCTGGGGCCAAAAACATTCAGTACTTC.

DNA for the CDR3: TGTGCCAGCAGCCTCTCCCGGAGGAGCTCCTACAATGAGCAGTTCTTC. Its protein product is CASSLSRRSSYNEQFF. This chain uses TRBV7-3 with TRBJ2-1; D might be TRBD2 (5 bases). The germline gives CDR1 SGHTA, CDR2 FQGTGA. CDR3 length equals 16 residues. V was cut by 5 bases and J by 0 bases, with 14 bases left in between.

The table lists this clonotype with a few counts. The chain is built from TRBV9 and TRBJ2-7; either TRBD1 or TRBD2 may supply D (5 bases each). This CDR3 is built from 15 residues. The ends were cut back, 6 bases at V and 2 bases at J, with 18 bases in the middle. Germline lookup yields CDR1 SGDLS and CDR2 YYNGEE. The CDR3 reads CASTPDGQGPYEQYF. As DNA, the CDR3 is TGTGCCAGCACCCCTGACGGCCAGGGACCCTACGAGCAGTACTTC. Full variable domain (missing parts from reference TRBV9 and TRBJ2-7): DSGVTQTPKHLITATGQRVTLRCSPRSGDLSVYWYQQSLDQGLQFLIQYYNGEERAKGNILERFSAQQFPDLHSELNLSSLELGDSALYFCASTPDGQGPYEQYFGPGTRLTVT.

V usage is TRBV6-2 or TRBV6-3 and J usage is TRBJ2-7, with 7 positions matching TRBD2. The V and J ends lost 0 bases and 0 bases, in that order; junction bases with no gene match: 8. Per germline, CDR1 MNHEY and CDR2 SVGEGT. CDR3 length: 17 residues. The CDR3 nucleotides are TGTGCCAGCAGTTACTCTACCACGGGACTAATCTCCTACGAGCAGTACTTC. Translation: CASSYSTTGLISYEQYF.

The gene calls are TRBV20-1 and TRBJ2-3; 11 positions agree with TRBD2. There are 17 residues in the CDR3. After removal of 4 bases from V and 1 base from J, the junction contained 10 bases not matched to a gene. CDR1 is DFQATT, CDR2 SNEGSKA, per germline (reference sequence). CDR3 bases: TGCAGTGCTACGTTGTTTGGTAGCGGGGGGGGCACAGATACGCAGTATTTT. Its translation is CSATLFGSGGGTDTQYF.

The gene calls are TRBV11-2 and TRBJ2-2, with D tentatively TRBD2 (6 bases). In germline, CDR1 is SGHAT, CDR2 FQNNGV. The V gene lost 5 bases and the J gene lost 7 bases, with 14 bases spanning the gap. The CDR3 runs 14 residues. The CDR3 DNA follows: TGTGCCAGCAGCCCACAGGAGGGGAACGGGGAGCTGTTTTTT. This encodes CASSPQEGNGELFF.

V is TRBV7-2 and J is TRBJ2-5, with 14 bases lining up with TRBD2. V trimming: 5 bases; J trimming: 3 bases; junction bases outside the gene matches: 2. This CDR3 contains 15 residues. CDR1 SGHTA and CDR2 FQGNSA come from the germline V gene. The CDR3 spells CASSPGLAGEETQYF. The CDR3 nucleotides read TGTGCCAGCAGCCCGGGACTAGCGGGAGAAGAGACCCAGTACTTC.

This clonotype turned up a few times. The rearrangement links TRBV5-6 to TRBJ2-7; TRBD1 agrees at 7 bases. V lost 1 base to trimming and J lost 0 bases; unmatched junction nucleotides: 4. The CDR3 consists of 15 residues. CDR1 is SGHDT and CDR2 is YYEEEE in the germline V gene. The CDR3 nucleotides read TGTGCCAGCAGCTTGAGACAGGGCTACTCCTACGAGCAGTACTTC. The encoded protein is CASSLRQGYSYEQYF.

This clonotype occurred a few times. The V gene is TRBV18, the J gene TRBJ1-1; D gene unclear. Trimming stripped 3 bases from V and 1 base from J, with 12 bases between. The CDR3 has 15 amino acids. Looked up from germline, CDR1 is KGHSH and CDR2 is LQKENI. The CDR3 coding sequence is TGTGCCAGCTCACCCAGACAAGGTTCGAACACTGAAGCTTTCTTT. Protein: CASSPRQGSNTEAFF.

This CDR3 is CASSLTPGTNTEAFF. CDR3 DNA: TGTGCCAGCAGCTTAACCCCAGGGACGAACACTGAAGCTTTCTTT. The chain carries TRBV7-3 and TRBJ1-1, with a weak D call TRBD1 (5 bases). V dropped 0 bases and J dropped 1 base, with 9 bases sitting between them. Germline V lookup: CDR1 SGHTA, CDR2 FQGTGA. The CDR3 totals 15 residues.

The chain recombines TRBV15 with TRBJ2-7; D is perhaps TRBD2 (5 bases). CDR3 length: 15 amino acids. Trimming took 0 bases from V and 1 from J, leaving 10 bases between them. Germline CDR1 reads LNHNV; CDR2 reads YYDKDF (reference sequence). The CDR3: CATSRDQGSSYEQYF. CDR3 sequence (DNA): TGTGCCACCAGCAGAGACCAAGGGAGTTCCTACGAGCAGTACTTC. The entire variable domain, with the rest obtained from reference TRBV15 and TRBJ2-7, is as follows: DAMVIQNPRYQVTQFGKPVTLSCSQTLNHNVMYWYQQKSSQAPKLLFHYYDKDFNNEADTPDNFQSRRPNTSFCFLDIRSPGLGDTAMYLCATSRDQGSSYEQYFGPGTRLTVT.